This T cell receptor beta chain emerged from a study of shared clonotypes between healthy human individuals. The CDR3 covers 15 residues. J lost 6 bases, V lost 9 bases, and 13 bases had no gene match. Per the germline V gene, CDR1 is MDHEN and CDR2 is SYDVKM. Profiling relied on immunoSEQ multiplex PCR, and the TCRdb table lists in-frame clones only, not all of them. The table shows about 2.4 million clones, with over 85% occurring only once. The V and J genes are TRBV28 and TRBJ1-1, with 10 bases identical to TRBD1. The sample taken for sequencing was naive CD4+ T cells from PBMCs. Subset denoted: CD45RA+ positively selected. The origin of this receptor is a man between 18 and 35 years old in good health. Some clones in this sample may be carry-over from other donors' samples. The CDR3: CASLDRGRGRAEAFF. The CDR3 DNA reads TGTGCCAGTTTAGACAGGGGGCGGGGTAGGGCTGAAGCTTTCTTT. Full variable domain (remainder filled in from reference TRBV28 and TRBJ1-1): DVKVTQSSRYLVKRTGEKVFLECVQDMDHENMFWYRQDPGLGLRLIYFSYDVKMKEKGDIPEGYSVSREKKERFSLILESASTNQTSMYLCASLDRGRGRAEAFFGQGTRLTVV.